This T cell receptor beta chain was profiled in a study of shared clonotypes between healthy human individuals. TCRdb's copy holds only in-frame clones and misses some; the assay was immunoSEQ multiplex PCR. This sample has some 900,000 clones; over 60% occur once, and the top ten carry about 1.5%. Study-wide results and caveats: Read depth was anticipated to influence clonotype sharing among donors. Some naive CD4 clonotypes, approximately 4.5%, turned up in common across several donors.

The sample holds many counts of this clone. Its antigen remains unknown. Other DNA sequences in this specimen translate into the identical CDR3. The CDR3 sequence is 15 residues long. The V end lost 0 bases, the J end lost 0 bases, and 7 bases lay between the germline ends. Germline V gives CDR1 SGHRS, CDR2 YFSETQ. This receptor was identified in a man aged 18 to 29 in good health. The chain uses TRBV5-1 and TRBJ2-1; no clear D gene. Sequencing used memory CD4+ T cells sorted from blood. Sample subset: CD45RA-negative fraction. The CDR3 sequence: CASSLGRSSYNEQFF. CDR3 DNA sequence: TGCGCCAGCAGCTTGGGCAGATCCTCCTACAATGAGCAGTTCTTC.